This passage covers 22 T cell receptor beta chains from one sample sequenced in a study of T-cell reconstitution after alpha-beta-depleted transplantation in children (dated by TCRdb to between 2015 and 2016). Receptor libraries were prepared by PCR. Sequencing was carried out with an Illumina HiSeq 2500. To normalize quantification of the TCRbeta repertoire, the TCR libraries were built with molecular barcoding that relied on unique molecular identifiers. TCRdb's own reprocessing of the public reads used fastp at Q25 and MiXCR and kept productive beta chains. One record per CDR3 amino acid sequence lists the most common genes and DNA. This sample gives about 540,000 distinct CDR3 sequences in total; about a sixth of them show up just once. Of the sample, around 3.3% falls within the top ten clones. The sequencing used PBMCs from the stem cell graft donor, collected from the stem cell graft. These receptor sequences come from a human donor who donated a stem cell graft to a child with acute lymphoblastic leukemia.

The chain recombines TRBV12-3 or TRBV12-4 with TRBJ2-1; 9 bases fit TRBD2. CDR3 length: 16 residues. The junction had 16 bases not matched to a gene; V was cut back by 6 bases and J by 10 bases. The DNA of the CDR3 is TGTGCCAGCAGACAAGCCCAAGAGCGGGGGGACGACGAGCAGTTCTTC. Residues: CASRQAQERGDDEQFF.

This clonotype has more than one count but fewer than ten. The chain is built from TRBV13 and TRBJ2-7, with 8 bases that match TRBD1. The CDR3 covers 17 residues. From germline, CDR1 is PRHDT and CDR2 FYEKMQ (reference sequence). The V and J ends lost 4 bases and 0 bases, in that order; junction bases with no gene match: 11. The chain's CDR3 is CASSSLVDREVSYEQYF. CDR3 DNA sequence: TGTGCCAGCAGCTCCCTGGTGGACAGGGAAGTCTCCTACGAGCAGTACTTC.

J is TRBJ2-1 and V is TRBV29-1, with D tentatively TRBD2 (5 bases). Trimming took off 3 bases at V and 7 bases at J, with 10 bases between the two ends. This CDR3 is built from 12 residues. Germline values: CDR1 SQVTM, CDR2 ANQGSEA. CDR3 sequence: CSVDGVVNEQFF. In DNA form, the CDR3 reads TGCAGCGTTGACGGGGTCGTGAATGAGCAGTTCTTC.

This chain uses TRBV9 with TRBJ1-2, with D perhaps TRBD1 (6 bases). Per germline, CDR1 SGDLS and CDR2 YYNGEE. Deletions cut 4 bases from V and 0 bases from J, with 13 bases between. The CDR3 is made up of 15 amino acids. The CDR3 protein is CASSPGQWPNYGYTF. For the CDR3, the DNA is TGTGCCAGCAGCCCTGGACAGTGGCCTAACTATGGCTACACCTTC.

This clonotype has at least ten counts. This chain uses TRBV18 with TRBJ2-7; 7 bases match TRBD1. V lost 5 bases to trimming and J lost 6 bases; unmatched junction nucleotides: 4. CDR3 length: 12 amino acids. Per germline, CDR1 KGHSH and CDR2 LQKENI. The DNA for the CDR3 is TGTGCCAGCTCAACTACAGGGGCCGAGCAGTACTTC. Translating gives CASSTTGAEQYF.

V gene TRBV9 combines with J gene TRBJ2-3; 7 bases fit TRBD1. The CDR3 covers 16 residues. V shed 2 bases and J 4 bases; nucleotides not matched to a gene: 10. Germline V gene sequence: CDR1 SGDLS, CDR2 YYNGEE. In DNA, the CDR3 is TGTGCCAGCAGCGTCGACAGGGTAGCCCTCGCAGATACGCAGTATTTT. As protein: CASSVDRVALADTQYF.

This clonotype has just a few counts. This chain links TRBV5-1 with TRBJ2-4, with D unresolved. V gave up 1 base and J gave up 5 bases, with 10 bases separating them. Germline CDR1 reads SGHRS; CDR2 reads YFSETQ. The CDR3 length is 14 residues. CDR3 loop: CASSLLDPQNIQYF. CDR3 nucleotides: TGCGCCAGCAGCTTGCTAGACCCCCAAAACATTCAGTACTTC.

This clonotype came up a few times. The CDR3 spells CASSHDRQPQHF. In nucleotides, the CDR3 is TGTGCCAGCAGTCACGACAGGCAGCCCCAGCATTTT. This chain connects TRBV12-3 or TRBV12-4 to TRBJ1-5; a weak D match, TRBD1 (6 bases). The CDR3 covers 12 residues. V shed 5 bases and J shed 7 bases, with 9 bases lying between them.

V gene TRBV12-3 or TRBV12-4 combines with J gene TRBJ2-7, with a possible D match to TRBD1 (6 bases). Trimming stripped 4 bases from V and 2 bases from J, with 9 bases between. The CDR3 has 13 amino acids. CDR3 region: CASSWTAAYEQYF. In DNA form, the CDR3 reads TGTGCCAGCAGTTGGACAGCCGCCTACGAGCAGTACTTC.

The CDR3 region has the DNA TGTGCCAGCAGTCCCCCGCGGAGGTCGGAACTGAACACTGAAGCTTTCTTT. It is translated as CASSPPRRSELNTEAFF. The chain employs TRBV12-3 or TRBV12-4 and TRBJ1-1; D remains ambiguous. The length of the CDR3 is 17 residues. V lost 5 bases, J lost 0 bases, and 19 bases lay in between.

The rearrangement joins TRBV12-3 or TRBV12-4 to TRBJ1-3; a possible D gene is TRBD1 (5 bases). V lost 7 bases and J lost 1, with 17 bases in between. This CDR3 is built from 16 residues. The CDR3 DNA sequence: TGTGCCAGCAACAAACCGGGACCGGGATCTGGAAACACCATATATTTT. Translating gives CASNKPGPGSGNTIYF.

The sample holds many counts of this clonotype. The rearrangement joins TRBV5-1 to TRBJ1-1, with D unclear. The CDR3 consists of 14 residues. CDR1 and CDR2 from the germline V gene are SGHRS and YFSETQ. The germline V and J ends were trimmed by 3 bases and 1 base, with 10 bases remaining between them. As DNA, the CDR3 is TGCGCCAGCAGCTCGAACACGGGGAACACTGAAGCTTTCTTT. Translated: CASSSNTGNTEAFF.

The chain carries TRBV2 and TRBJ2-1; TRBD2 matches 13 bases. Germline-derived CDR1 and CDR2 are SNHLY and FYNNEI. The CDR3 contains 18 residues. V was pared by 3 bases and J by 0 bases, with 5 bases of the junction left unmatched. The CDR3 here is CASSDAGLAGSSYNEQFF. The CDR3, as DNA: TGTGCCAGCAGTGATGCGGGACTAGCGGGGAGCTCCTACAATGAGCAGTTCTTC.

The chain combines TRBV20-1 with TRBJ2-7; the D gene is possibly TRBD2 (5 bases). The ends were cut back, 6 bases at V and 3 bases at J, with 18 bases in the middle. The CDR3 has 14 amino acids. CDR1 and CDR2 (germline): DFQATT, SNEGSKA (reference sequence). DNA of the CDR3: TGCAGTGCCAGGTTTAGCGTTTTAGGCTACGAGCAGTACTTC. This gives the protein CSARFSVLGYEQYF.

This clonotype showed up just a few times. J is TRBJ2-5 and V is TRBV4-1; TRBD1 matches at 8 bases. Trimming took 3 bases from V and 3 from J; bases not matched to a gene: 6. Germline values: CDR1 MGHRA, CDR2 YSYEKL. The CDR3 has 15 amino acids. Here the CDR3 reads CASSHPGQGEETQYF. The CDR3 region has the DNA TGCGCCAGCAGCCATCCCGGACAGGGCGAAGAGACCCAGTACTTC.

This clonotype was recorded a few times. The rearrangement joins TRBV7-2 to TRBJ1-5; perhaps TRBD1 as D (6 bases). Between the trimmed V and J ends, which lost 3 bases and 4 bases, there was a span of 10 bases. The CDR3 extends over 14 amino acids. The germline gives CDR1 SGHTA, CDR2 FQGNSA. The CDR3 reads CASSFRGGNQPQHF. As DNA, the CDR3 is TGTGCCAGCAGCTTCAGGGGTGGGAATCAGCCCCAGCATTTT. Variable domain in full (rest from reference TRBV7-2 and TRBJ1-5): GAGVSQSPSNKVTEKGKDVELRCDPISGHTALYWYRQSLGQGLEFLIYFQGNSAPDKSGLPSDRFSAERTGGSVSTLTIQRTQQEDSAVYLCASSFRGGNQPQHFGDGTRLSIL.

The CDR3 DNA reads as TGTGCCAGCAGTGAAGCAATAAACGGGAACCAGCCCCAGCATTTT. Its translation is CASSEAINGNQPQHF. The V call is TRBV6-1, the J call TRBJ1-5, with D unclear. This CDR3 spans 15 amino acids. Trimming removed 0 bases at V and 7 bases at J, with 13 bases between. Per germline, CDR1 MNHNS and CDR2 SASEGT.

This clonotype occurred a few times. The V and J genes are TRBV20-1 and TRBJ2-4, with TRBD1 identical over 8 bases. Germline V gene lookup returns CDR1 DFQATT and CDR2 SNEGSKA (reference sequence). CDR3 length: 15 residues. With 2 bases clipped from V and 7 bases from J, the junction kept 10 bases outside the gene matches. DNA for the CDR3: TGCAGTGCTAGAACCGCAGGGGGCGCGGGGAACATTCAGTACTTC. Translated, it gives CSARTAGGAGNIQYF.

The chain carries TRBV12-3 or TRBV12-4 and TRBJ2-5; 10 bases map to TRBD1. The CDR3 totals 16 residues. V lost 5 bases to trimming and J lost 6 bases; unmatched junction nucleotides: 12. In nucleotides, the CDR3 is TGTGCCAGCAGTGGGCGGGACAGGGGATTATTTAAGACCCAGTACTTC. It specifies CASSGRDRGLFKTQYF.

This clonotype was counted between two and nine times. The J gene is TRBJ2-5, the V gene TRBV20-1; the D is unclear. Trimming shortened V by 0 bases and J by 8 bases, and 10 bases separated the two germline ends. The CDR3 has 12 residues. The germline gives CDR1 DFQATT, CDR2 SNEGSKA (reference sequence). The CDR3 nucleotides read TGCAGTGCTAGAGAGGACCACGATACCCAGTACTTC. Its translation is CSAREDHDTQYF.

The CDR3 DNA follows: TGCAGTGTCCTCTCCAGACCGCAGGGGATGGTGGCTTTCTTT. As protein: CSVLSRPQGMVAFF. This sequence joins TRBV20-1 and TRBJ1-1, with TRBD1 as a possible D gene (6 bases). Looked up from germline, CDR1 is DFQATT and CDR2 is SNEGSKA (reference sequence). The CDR3 has 14 residues. Trimming took 7 bases from V and 11 from J, leaving 26 bases between them.

This clonotype has only a few counts. The chain joins TRBV30 to TRBJ2-1, with D perhaps being TRBD1 or TRBD2 (5 bases each). Germline V gene lookup returns CDR1 GTSNPN and CDR2 SVGIG (reference sequence). The CDR3 consists of 13 residues. V lost 5 bases and J lost 7, with 15 bases in between. The CDR3 DNA sequence: TGTGCCTGGTCTACCTCCAGGGAGAATGAGCAGTTCTTC. Amino acid sequence: CAWSTSRENEQFF.